This entry describes one TCR beta chain. What it recognizes is unknown. These data belong to a study of T cell responses to AZD1222 COVID-19 vaccine. Repertoires were generated with immunoSEQ multiplex PCR, while TCRdb's copy carries only in-frame clones and drops some. The sample carries approximately 100,000 clones, 90% recorded once. Study results and caveats: In the spike-specific TCR repertoire, nearly half reportedly target unmutated variant regions. Only a handful of people who got AZD1222 tested seropositive at baseline. It was only after the peak T cell response that any repertoires were sampled. Most donors were white British, females outnumbered males, and clonal diversity was possibly underestimated.

The CDR3 spans 14 residues. The V gene's germline CDR1 is SGHRS and CDR2 YFSETQ. V was pared by 2 bases and J by 4 bases, with 11 bases between. The chain links TRBV5-1 to TRBJ2-3; D is unclear. The clonotype originates from an adult in good health. The sample here was peripheral blood, taken on day 0 of AZD1222 vaccination. The CDR3 coding sequence is TGCGCCAGCAGCTTAAAGACCGCCCCAGATACGCAGTATTTT. Its protein product is CASSLKTAPDTQYF.